In its sample, the clone carrying this TCR beta chain was seen a few times. The sample is drawn from a study of OX40 agonist ivuxolimab in advanced cancers. Study as a whole: Patients achieving partial responses numbered three: one hepatocellular carcinoma case and two cutaneous melanoma cases.

Blood got drawn at baseline, again on cycle 4 day 1, and then on cycle 7 day 1. Assay: immunoSEQ multiplex PCR; the TCRdb copy retains only in-frame clones and omits some. The sample contains approximately 60,000 clones, 65% to 80% of which appear only once. The sequence came from an adult with an advanced solid tumor such as melanoma, head and neck, liver or kidney cancer. Sequencing was performed on CD4+ or CD8+ T cells sorted from blood, taken in a trial of the OX40 agonist ivuxolimab.

The CDR3 nucleotides read TGTGCCACCAGCACTCACCCGTTTGTGTTGGACGAGCAGTACTTC. Protein sequence: CATSTHPFVLDEQYF. The chain links TRBV15 to TRBJ2-7; D uncertain. Between the trimmed V and J ends, which lost 4 bases and 5 bases, there was a span of 18 bases. The V gene's germline CDR1 is LNHNV and CDR2 YYDKDF (reference sequence). This CDR3 contains 15 residues.